A single sample is the source of the 7 T cell receptor beta chains below, sequenced in a study of blood T cell repertoires in COVID-19. Method: immunoSEQ multiplex PCR; TCRdb's copy keeps in-frame clones and lacks some. The table has about 340,000 clones, around 83% seen once. Sequenced input: peripheral blood. The source of these receptors is a man aged 25 to 40 with active or convalescent COVID-19.

This clone was observed a handful of times. The rearrangement joins TRBV7-9 to TRBJ2-3; 9 bases are shared with TRBD2. V was pared by 2 bases and J by 1 base, with 13 bases of the junction left unmatched. The CDR3 spans 19 residues. Germline V gene sequence: CDR1 SEHNR, CDR2 FQNEAQ (reference sequence). The CDR3 nucleotides read TGTGCCAGCAGCTTAAGGACTAGCGCTTACCATTCCCGCACAGATACGCAGTATTTT. It specifies CASSLRTSAYHSRTDTQYF.

The chain uses TRBV7-3 and TRBJ2-1; TRBD2 aligns across 8 bases. Germline V gene sequence: CDR1 SGHTA, CDR2 FQGTGA. V lost 2 bases and J lost 3; bases outside the gene matches: 3. The CDR3 spans 15 residues. The CDR3 here is CASSLVGTSYNEQFF. Written as DNA, the CDR3 is TGTGCCAGCAGCTTAGTGGGGACTAGCTACAATGAGCAGTTCTTC.

The rearrangement joins TRBV6-6 to TRBJ1-5; TRBD1 agrees at 8 bases. The CDR3 is 16 amino acids. Germline CDR1 and CDR2: MNHNY and SVGAGI (reference sequence). V trimming: 6 bases; J trimming: 6 bases; junction bases outside the gene matches: 13. The DNA for the CDR3 is TGTGCCAGCAGGTGGACAGGGCAGGGTACAGGTCAGCCCCAGCATTTT. It codes for CASRWTGQGTGQPQHF.

The chain couples TRBV4-1 to TRBJ2-1; tentatively, D is TRBD2 (6 bases). Germline lookup yields CDR1 MGHRA and CDR2 YSYEKL. V gave up 3 bases and J gave up 8 bases, with 23 bases separating them. The CDR3 loop spans 17 amino acids. The CDR3, as DNA: TGCGCCAGCAGCCATCGTGTCGGCCTAGCGACTGTCTATGAGCAGTTCTTC. It yields the protein CASSHRVGLATVYEQFF.

In the case of this clone: Because it lacks the conserved phenylalanine or tryptophan at the end, this CDR3 is likely a read error. The DNA is left out, because the CDR3 cannot be placed on it with certainty; the CDR3 is given as TCRdb lists it. The CDR3 is CASSPRRGGPWI. The chain joins TRBV21-1 to TRBJ1-2. TRBV21-1 is termed a pseudogene. Counting both end residues, the CDR3 totals 12 amino acids.

CDR3 sequence: CASSSRGFTDTQYF. For the CDR3, the DNA is TGTGCCAGCAGCTCCCGGGGATTCACAGATACGCAGTATTTT. V and J are TRBV7-3 and TRBJ2-3, with D perhaps matching TRBD2 (5 bases). The germline V gene encodes CDR1 SGHTA and CDR2 FQGTGA. Trimming took 4 bases from V and 2 from J, leaving 10 bases between them. The CDR3 is made up of 14 amino acids.

The chain joins TRBV11-3 to TRBJ2-7; TRBD2 is a possible D gene (5 bases). CDR3 length equals 16 residues. Looked up from germline, CDR1 is SGHNT and CDR2 is YENEEA. Trimming stripped 5 bases from V and 0 bases from J, with 17 bases between. The CDR3: CASSRLPGVLSYEQYF. The CDR3 region has the DNA TGTGCCAGCAGCCGACTGCCCGGGGTACTCTCCTACGAGCAGTACTTC.